These 15 T cell receptor beta chains were all obtained from the same sample, sequenced in a study of control samples from healthy donors and cancer patients. The data were produced by immunoSEQ multiplex PCR, yet TCRdb's version contains in-frame clones alone and is incomplete. The sample records under 80,000 clones, 90% to 95% being singletons. Material for sequencing was blood. The receptors here all came from a woman in her thirties or forties in good health.

V gene TRBV19 combines with J gene TRBJ2-1; D possibly corresponds to TRBD2 (5 bases). V was pared by 3 bases and J by 9 bases, with 12 bases between. Per germline, CDR1 LNHDA and CDR2 SQIVND (reference sequence). The CDR3 sequence is 13 residues long. CDR3 amino acids: CASSILGSGEQFF. CDR3 bases: TGTGCCAGTAGTATTCTGGGAAGCGGTGAGCAGTTCTTC.

V is TRBV6-5 and J is TRBJ2-7; 11 nucleotides match TRBD2. V lost 6 bases, J lost 4 bases, and 8 bases stayed unmatched. This CDR3 region has 15 residues. The germline gives CDR1 MNHEY, CDR2 SVGAGI. The CDR3 nucleotides are TGTGCCAGCAGCTTAGCGGGGGGGTTCCGGTACGAGCAGTACTTC. Translated: CASSLAGGFRYEQYF.

The chain couples TRBV6-5 to TRBJ1-5, with TRBD1 identical over 7 bases. The ends lost 6 bases at V and 2 bases at J; junction bases unmatched: 7. Germline-derived CDR1 and CDR2 are MNHEY and SVGAGI. The CDR3 spans 15 residues. CDR3 protein: CASRVQGVGNQPQHF. As DNA, the CDR3 is TGTGCCAGCAGAGTGCAGGGGGTGGGCAATCAGCCCCAGCATTTT.

V gene TRBV28 combines with J gene TRBJ1-1, with 7 bases identical to TRBD1. Germline CDR1 reads MDHEN; CDR2 reads SYDVKM. V was clipped by 9 bases and J by 5 bases; unmatched bases: 9. This CDR3 is 13 amino acids long. CDR3 bases: TGTGCCAGTCGACAGGGAGGAGGTACTGAAGCTTTCTTT. Protein product: CASRQGGGTEAFF. Based on the CDR3 plus reference TRBV28 and TRBJ1-1, the full variable domain is DVKVTQSSRYLVKRTGEKVFLECVQDMDHENMFWYRQDPGLGLRLIYFSYDVKMKEKGDIPEGYSVSREKKERFSLILESASTNQTSMYLCASRQGGGTEAFFGQGTRLTVV.

The rearrangement links TRBV6-2 or TRBV6-3 to TRBJ1-1; the match to TRBD1 covers 8 bases. V lost 6 bases and J lost 4; bases outside the gene matches: 7. Germline V lookup: CDR1 MNHEY, CDR2 SVGEGT. This CDR3 has 14 residues. The CDR3 sequence is CASSPRDRSTEAFF. In DNA form, the CDR3 reads TGTGCCAGCAGCCCCAGGGACAGGAGCACTGAAGCTTTCTTT.

This chain links TRBV15 with TRBJ2-2, with a tentative D call TRBD1 (6 bases). The CDR3 is 18 amino acids. Germline loops: CDR1 LNHNV, CDR2 YYDKDF (reference sequence). Trimming pared 5 bases from V and 3 bases from J, leaving 22 bases between. CDR3 region: CATSSYTGIVGDTGELFF. For the CDR3, the DNA is TGTGCCACCAGCTCGTATACAGGGATAGTGGGGGACACCGGGGAGCTGTTTTTT.

This rearrangement joins TRBV28 to TRBJ1-5; maybe TRBD1 (5 bases). The CDR3 covers 15 residues. Germline CDR1 and CDR2: MDHEN and SYDVKM. Trimming cost V 5 bases and J 7 bases, with 18 bases left between them. CDR3 sequence: CASSPPTGGGQPQHF. The CDR3 DNA is TGTGCCAGCAGTCCACCGACCGGGGGAGGCCAGCCCCAGCATTTT.

This clone was observed once. The genes are TRBV7-8 and TRBJ1-1, with D uncertain. This CDR3 has 13 amino acids. V was clipped by 4 bases and J by 5 bases, with 11 bases between them. Germline assignment: CDR1 SGHVS and CDR2 FQNEAQ. CDR3 in amino acids: CASSSWLGTEAFF. In nucleotides, the CDR3 is TGTGCCAGCAGCTCTTGGCTAGGGACTGAAGCTTTCTTT.

The rearrangement uses TRBV28 and TRBJ1-6; no clear D gene. The CDR3 sequence is 14 residues long. Trimming pared 7 bases from V and 8 bases from J, leaving 15 bases between. Germline-derived CDR1 and CDR2 are MDHEN and SYDVKM. In nucleotides, the CDR3 is TGTGCCAGCATATCTCCTCAAGGCGATTCACCCCTCCACTTT. Protein product: CASISPQGDSPLHF.

The chain carries TRBV13 and TRBJ2-7; D is undetermined. The V end lost 0 bases, the J end lost 5 bases, and 5 bases lay between the germline ends. Germline CDR1 PRHDT, CDR2 FYEKMQ (reference sequence). This CDR3 comprises 12 residues. Here the CDR3 reads CASSLGVDEQYF. CDR3 bases: TGTGCCAGCAGCTTAGGCGTGGACGAGCAGTACTTC.

The V gene is TRBV1, the J gene TRBJ2-5; the table's D call, TRBD1, has no DNA check behind it. TRBV1 is given as a pseudogene. CDR3 length equals 11 residues. In nucleotides, the CDR3 is TGCACCAGCATCCGTTACAACCCCCAGTACTTC. It translates to CTSIRYNPQYF.

The chain employs TRBV7-9 and TRBJ1-1; D ambiguous. Germline V gives CDR1 SEHNR, CDR2 FQNEAQ (reference sequence). The germline V and J ends were trimmed by 4 bases and 1 base, with 10 bases remaining between them. This CDR3 comprises 14 residues. The CDR3 reads CASSSTEGNTEAFF. The CDR3 DNA is TGTGCCAGCAGCTCGACGGAAGGGAACACTGAAGCTTTCTTT.

The gene calls are TRBV27 and TRBJ2-3; D gene unclear. V lost 5 bases, J lost 3 bases, and 12 bases lay in between. Germline V gene data show CDR1 as MNHEY and CDR2 as SMNVEV (reference sequence). The CDR3 totals 14 residues. For the CDR3, the DNA is TGTGCCAGCAGTCCAGCCGCAGGAACAGATACGCAGTATTTT. Protein product: CASSPAAGTDTQYF.

The chain uses TRBV28 and TRBJ1-6, with D perhaps matching TRBD1 (6 bases). The CDR3 loop spans 15 amino acids. Germline CDR1 and CDR2: MDHEN and SYDVKM. The ends were cut back, 4 bases at V and 5 bases at J, with 12 bases in the middle. The CDR3 DNA sequence: TGTGCCAGCAGTTCGCGGGACACCGATAATTCACCCCTCCACTTT. Translation: CASSSRDTDNSPLHF. Full variable domain (rest looked up from reference TRBV28 and TRBJ1-6): DVKVTQSSRYLVKRTGEKVFLECVQDMDHENMFWYRQDPGLGLRLIYFSYDVKMKEKGDIPEGYSVSREKKERFSLILESASTNQTSMYLCASSSRDTDNSPLHFGNGTRLTVT.

The chain recombines TRBV6-5 with TRBJ1-2; D is perhaps TRBD1 (5 bases). V was shortened by 0 bases and J by 8 bases, with 10 bases between the two germline ends. Germline V gene lookup returns CDR1 MNHEY and CDR2 SVGAGI. The CDR3 sequence is 13 residues long. The CDR3 spells CASSYSGVRGYTF. Here the CDR3 DNA reads TGTGCCAGCAGTTACTCGGGGGTGAGGGGCTACACCTTC.